A single sample gave rise to the 11 T cell receptor beta chains below, sequenced in a study of blood T cell repertoires in COVID-19. The data were produced by immunoSEQ multiplex PCR, yet TCRdb's version contains in-frame clones alone and is incomplete. The sample has about 150,000 clones, about 80% seen once. The sequencing input was peripheral blood. Receptors originate from a man aged 70-80 years with acute or convalescent COVID-19.

V is TRBV5-1 and J is TRBJ2-1; 8 bases are shared with TRBD2. J was trimmed by 0 bases and V by 0 bases; bases with no gene match: 2. The CDR3 is made up of 16 amino acids. Germline CDR1 reads SGHRS; CDR2 reads YFSETQ. The CDR3 DNA reads TGCGCCAGCAGCTTGGAGGCGGGGGGCTCCTACAATGAGCAGTTCTTC. This translates into CASSLEAGGSYNEQFF. The full variable domain, in which reference TRBV5-1 and TRBJ2-1 provide the parts outside the CDR3, is KAGVTQTPRYLIKTRGQQVTLSCSPISGHRSVSWYQQTPGQGLQFLFEYFSETQRNKGNFPGRFSGRQFSNSRSEMNVSTLELGDSALYLCASSLEAGGSYNEQFFGPGTRLTVL.

V gene TRBV7-9 combines with J gene TRBJ2-7, with 11 bases that match TRBD1. The J segment lost 4 bases and the V segment lost 5 bases, leaving 7 bases of the junction unmatched. CDR3 length: 15 residues. Germline values: CDR1 SEHNR, CDR2 FQNEAQ (reference sequence). CDR3: CASSHSGTGGYEQYF. The CDR3 nucleotides are TGTGCCAGCAGCCACTCCGGGACAGGGGGATACGAGCAGTACTTC.

This clone was seen only a few times. V and J are TRBV12-3 or TRBV12-4 and TRBJ2-7; D may be TRBD1 (6 bases). V was shortened by 8 bases and J by 1 base, with 9 bases between the two germline ends. The CDR3 is 12 amino acids. The chain's CDR3 is CASGTSSYEQYF. In nucleotides, the CDR3 is TGTGCCAGCGGGACATCATCCTACGAGCAGTACTTC.

J is TRBJ2-2 and V is TRBV19; tentative D call: TRBD2 (5 bases). CDR3 length: 12 amino acids. The V end lost 2 bases, the J end lost 7 bases, and 5 bases lay between the germline ends. Germline loops: CDR1 LNHDA, CDR2 SQIVND (reference sequence). The CDR3 protein is CASSIRGGELFF. CDR3 nucleotide sequence: TGTGCCAGTAGTATACGGGGCGGGGAGCTGTTTTTT.

The V gene is TRBV6-4, the J gene TRBJ2-1, with no clear D. Germline CDR1 reads MRHNA; CDR2 reads SNTAGT. Deletions cut 4 bases from V and 0 bases from J, with 10 bases between. This CDR3 spans 15 amino acids. The CDR3 bases are TGTGCCAGCAGTGCCGCCTTTAGCTCCTACAATGAGCAGTTCTTC. The encoded protein is CASSAAFSSYNEQFF.

In its sample, this clone was seen a few times. J is TRBJ1-1 and V is TRBV29-1; 7 bases agree with TRBD1. This CDR3 is 13 amino acids long. The V and J ends lost 5 bases and 5 bases, in that order; junction bases with no gene match: 8. Germline assignment: CDR1 SQVTM and CDR2 ANQGSEA. CDR3 in DNA: TGCAGCGTTAACCGGGACAGTAGGACTGAAGCTTTCTTT. It codes for CSVNRDSRTEAFF.

V and J are TRBV1 and TRBJ2-3; TRBD2 is taken as the D call from the table, unchecked against the DNA. TRBV1 is a documented pseudogene. The CDR3 runs 19 residues. CDR3 DNA: TGCACCAGCAGCCAAGATCTTGGACTAGCGGGGGGGCCCTCAGATACGCAGTATTTT. Protein: CTSSQDLGLAGGPSDTQYF.

The chain has TRBV23-1 and TRBJ2-7; D might be TRBD2 (5 bases). TRBV23-1 is marked as an open reading frame, function uncertain. V was trimmed by 2 bases and J by 6 bases, leaving 17 bases between them. The CDR3 runs 15 residues. CDR3 bases: TGCGCCAGCAGTCAAGCACACACAGAGGGTTCCGAGCAGTACTTC. Translated, it gives CASSQAHTEGSEQYF.

Worth noting for this clone: The sample has other DNA sequences that encode this CDR3 too. This chain joins TRBV18 and TRBJ1-2, with 8 bases identical to TRBD1. This CDR3 has 15 residues. Germline loops: CDR1 KGHSH, CDR2 LQKENI. J gave up 4 bases and V 0 bases, and 4 bases lay outside the gene matches. CDR3 sequence: CASSPPPGQGYGYTF. The CDR3 nucleotides are TGTGCCAGCTCACCACCTCCCGGACAGGGCTATGGCTACACCTTC.

The J gene is TRBJ1-1, the V gene TRBV23-1; the D is unclear. TRBV23-1 is an ORF, and what it does is uncertain. V was shortened by 3 bases and J by 0 bases, with 11 bases between the two germline ends. There are 15 residues in the CDR3. CDR3 sequence reads: CASSHPTPLNTEAFF. The CDR3 region has the DNA TGCGCCAGCAGTCATCCAACACCGTTGAACACTGAAGCTTTCTTT.

In its sample, this clone was seen a few times. The chain joins TRBV7-3 to TRBJ2-2, with D unresolved. Trimming stripped 5 bases from V and 5 bases from J, with 6 bases between. In germline, CDR1 is SGHTA, CDR2 FQGTGA. CDR3 length: 12 residues. CDR3 region: CASSPQTGELFF. The CDR3 bases are TGTGCCAGCAGCCCACAGACCGGGGAGCTGTTTTTT. The full variable domain, its missing parts supplied by reference TRBV7-3 and TRBJ2-2, is GAGVSQTPSNKVTEKGKYVELRCDPISGHTALYWYRQSLGQGPEFLIYFQGTGAADDSGLPNDRFFAVRPEGSVSTLKIQRTERGDSAVYLCASSPQTGELFFGEGSRLTVL.